One sample yielded the 16 T cell receptor beta chains listed below, sequenced in a study of CD8 T cells in Susac syndrome. Reverse transcription used about 0.5 to 1 ug RNA and random hexamers. MiXCR, run by TCRdb on the immunoSEQ multiplex PCR reads, gives a single entry per CDR3 protein. The data show 300,000 or so distinct CDR3 sequences, roughly nine tenths seen once. The specimen sequenced was CD4+ T cells from PBMCs. The receptors originated from a human donor with multiple sclerosis.

This clonotype was detected once. V is TRBV5-1 and J is TRBJ1-3, with D hard to call. CDR1 and CDR2 (germline): SGHRS, YFSETQ. V was cut by 6 bases and J by 1 base, with 8 bases left in between. The CDR3 has 13 residues. This CDR3 reads CASTPGSGNTIYF. DNA of the CDR3: TGCGCCAGCACACCCGGGTCTGGAAACACCATATATTTT.

The rearrangement uses TRBV12-3 or TRBV12-4 and TRBJ2-7, with 8 bases lining up with TRBD2. The CDR3 is 15 residues long. V lost 2 bases to trimming and J lost 9 bases; unmatched junction nucleotides: 12. CDR3 bases: TGTGCCAGCAGTTTAAGGGGTTCGGGGGGGCGCGGGCAGTACTTC. It encodes CASSLRGSGGRGQYF.

The chain combines TRBV27 with TRBJ2-4; 10 bases align to TRBD2. The V segment lost 6 bases and the J segment 5 bases; nucleotides outside the gene matches: 4. From germline, CDR1 is MNHEY and CDR2 SMNVEV (reference sequence). The CDR3 is 14 amino acids. CDR3 DNA sequence: TGTGCCAGCAGACGACTAGCGGGCGAAAACATTCAGTACTTC. Protein product: CASRRLAGENIQYF.

This sequence joins TRBV30 and TRBJ2-7; the D call may be TRBD1 or TRBD2 (5 bases each). V was trimmed by 0 bases and J by 2 bases, leaving 14 bases between them. This CDR3 spans 15 amino acids. Per germline, CDR1 GTSNPN and CDR2 SVGIG (reference sequence). CDR3 amino acids: CAWSVAGTFPYEQYF. The CDR3 bases are TGTGCCTGGAGTGTAGCCGGGACCTTCCCCTACGAGCAGTACTTC.

The table lists this clonotype with a count of one. The chain has TRBV9 and TRBJ2-7, with D unclear. V lost 6 bases to trimming and J lost 1 base, with 8 bases between them. The CDR3 is 12 amino acids. Germline-derived CDR1 and CDR2 are SGDLS and YYNGEE. The CDR3 sequence: CASNPPSYEQYF. The CDR3 DNA sequence: TGTGCCAGCAATCCCCCATCCTACGAGCAGTACTTC.

The V call is TRBV5-1, the J call TRBJ1-1; D might be TRBD1 (5 bases). CDR1 SGHRS and CDR2 YFSETQ come from the germline V gene. The CDR3 is 15 amino acids. Trimming left V 0 bases short and J 3 bases short, with 12 bases between. For the CDR3, the DNA is TGCGCCAGCAGCTTGGGAGGGACTGGGGACACTGAAGCTTTCTTT. Protein product: CASSLGGTGDTEAFF.

The chain employs TRBV15 and TRBJ1-4, with D unclear. In germline, CDR1 is LNHNV, CDR2 YYDKDF (reference sequence). The V end was cut by 0 bases, the J end by 2 bases, with 7 bases between. This CDR3 is built from 15 residues. CDR3: CATSRDYATNEKLFF. The DNA for the CDR3 is TGTGCCACCAGCAGAGATTACGCGACTAATGAAAAACTGTTTTTT.

This clonotype has only one observation. The V and J genes are TRBV23-1 and TRBJ1-2, with D perhaps matching TRBD1 (5 bases). TRBV23-1 is known as an ORF, though its function is uncertain. The germline V and J ends were trimmed by 0 bases and 2 bases, with 19 bases remaining between them. The CDR3 runs to 18 residues. Here the CDR3 DNA reads TGCGCCAGCAGTCAATCGGGGGAGTTGGTTTCAGACAACTATGGCTACACCTTC. Translation: CASSQSGELVSDNYGYTF.

The sample holds one count of this clonotype. This chain links TRBV5-6 with TRBJ2-3; 9 bases match TRBD2. The ends lost 3 bases at V and 4 bases at J; junction bases unmatched: 12. The CDR3 is made up of 17 amino acids. Germline CDR1 and CDR2: SGHDT and YYEEEE. The CDR3 region is CASSYSNLAGSADTQYF. The DNA for the CDR3 is TGTGCCAGCAGCTACAGTAATCTAGCGGGGAGTGCAGATACGCAGTATTTT. Full variable domain (remainder filled in from reference TRBV5-6 and TRBJ2-3): DAGVTQSPTHLIKTRGQQVTLRCSPKSGHDTVSWYQQALGQGPQFIFQYYEEEERQRGNFPDRFSGHQFPNYSSELNVNALLLGDSALYLCASSYSNLAGSADTQYFGPGTRLTVL.

This clonotype was observed a single time. This chain joins TRBV19 and TRBJ2-4; D is perhaps TRBD2 (6 bases). With 3 bases removed from V and 6 bases from J, the gap between germline ends came to 21 bases. The CDR3 runs to 17 residues. The germline V gene has CDR1 LNHDA and CDR2 SQIVND (reference sequence). The CDR3: CASSIANRNLGGNIQYF. CDR3 nucleotide sequence: TGTGCCAGTAGTATCGCGAACAGGAACCTGGGAGGAAACATTCAGTACTTC.

V gene TRBV4-3 combines with J gene TRBJ2-7; 8 positions agree with TRBD2. The trim removed 3 bases at V and 0 bases at J, leaving 4 bases unmatched. Germline CDR1 is LGHNA and CDR2 is YSLEER. CDR3 length equals 15 residues. The CDR3 sequence: CASSQGAGASYEQYF. CDR3 DNA: TGCGCCAGCAGCCAGGGAGCGGGAGCCTCCTACGAGCAGTACTTC.

This chain joins TRBV9 and TRBJ2-1; 7 bases are shared with TRBD1. V trimming: 4 bases; J trimming: 9 bases; junction bases outside the gene matches: 7. CDR1 and CDR2 from the germline V gene are SGDLS and YYNGEE. CDR3 size: 13 residues. The CDR3 loop is CASSQTGSLEQFF. CDR3 DNA sequence: TGTGCCAGCAGCCAGACAGGGTCCCTTGAGCAGTTCTTC.

This rearrangement joins TRBV7-9 to TRBJ1-5, with unresolved D. Germline CDR1 SEHNR, CDR2 FQNEAQ (reference sequence). Trimming removed 4 bases from V and 6 bases from J, with 13 bases in between. The CDR3 runs to 14 residues. CDR3 sequence reads: CASSSTEVSQPQHF. The CDR3 DNA reads as TGTGCCAGCAGCTCCACAGAGGTCAGTCAGCCCCAGCATTTT. Looking up the rest from reference TRBV7-9 and TRBJ1-5 gives the full variable domain: DTGVSQNPRHKITKRGQNVTFRCDPISEHNRLYWYRQTLGQGPEFLTYFQNEAQLEKSRLLSDRFSAERPKGSFSTLEIQRTEQGDSAMYLCASSSTEVSQPQHFGDGTRLSIL.

The CDR3 coding sequence is TGTGCCAGCTCACCACGGACAGGGGGCACAGATACGCAGTATTTT. Its translation is CASSPRTGGTDTQYF. J is TRBJ2-3 and V is TRBV18, with 9 bases fitting TRBD1. The CDR3 runs to 15 residues. Germline V gene sequence: CDR1 KGHSH, CDR2 LQKENI. The J segment lost 1 base and the V segment lost 1 base, leaving 0 bases of the junction unmatched. The variable domain in full, with the rest retrieved from reference TRBV18 and TRBJ2-3, is NAGVMQNPRHLVRRRGQEARLRCSPMKGHSHVYWYRQLPEEGLKFMVYLQKENIIDESGMPKERFSAEFPKEGPSILRIQQVVRGDSAAYFCASSPRTGGTDTQYFGPGTRLTVL.

This chain uses TRBV29-1 with TRBJ2-7, with 9 bases matching TRBD1. The V segment lost 4 bases and the J segment 0 bases; nucleotides outside the gene matches: 4. The CDR3 has 14 amino acids. CDR1 SQVTM and CDR2 ANQGSEA come from the germline V gene. CDR3 protein: CSVGWTGVSYEQYF. CDR3 nucleotide sequence: TGCAGCGTTGGGTGGACAGGGGTCTCCTACGAGCAGTACTTC.

The chain has TRBV30 and TRBJ2-7; 10 bases map to TRBD1. The germline V gene encodes CDR1 GTSNPN and CDR2 SVGIG (reference sequence). This CDR3 has 15 amino acids. V lost 2 bases, J lost 2 bases, and 6 bases stayed unmatched. CDR3 sequence: CAWSLQGQGPYEQYF. The CDR3 bases are TGTGCCTGGAGTCTTCAGGGACAGGGGCCCTACGAGCAGTACTTC.